This T cell receptor beta chain is drawn from a study of OX40 agonist ivuxolimab in advanced cancers. Turning to the study itself: A mean age of roughly 62 years, range roughly 23 to 85, was recorded, and about 83% were male.

TCRdb's table, derived via immunoSEQ multiplex PCR, lists solely in-frame clones and lacks some. In the table there are fewer than 75,000 clones, roughly nine tenths of which are singletons. The germline gives CDR1 MNHNS, CDR2 SASEGT. The germline V and J ends were trimmed by 6 bases and 8 bases, with 13 bases remaining between them. This CDR3 contains 12 residues. As concerns this clone: Its antigen is unidentified.

Study conclusions and caveats: Dosing at 0.1 to 3.0 mg/kg was accompanied by clonal expansion of CD4+ and CD8+ blood T cells by week 6.

The chain couples TRBV6-1 to TRBJ1-2, with D perhaps TRBD1 (5 bases). Sequencing was performed on CD4+ or CD8+ T cells sorted from blood, taken in a trial of the OX40 agonist ivuxolimab. The TCR originated in an adult with an advanced solid tumor such as melanoma, head and neck, liver or kidney cancer. Here the CDR3 reads CASSMTASGYTF. The CDR3 nucleotides read TGTGCCAGCAGCATGACAGCGTCGGGCTACACCTTC.